Listed below are T cell receptor beta chains from one sample, sequenced in a study of cytomegalovirus exposure and HLA in healthy donors. Repertoires were generated with immunoSEQ multiplex PCR, while TCRdb's copy carries only in-frame clones and drops some. Among approximately 160,000 clones, approximately 84% were seen once, and the ten largest hold over 2.5%. Sequenced material: PBMCs. The receptor source for this set is a woman aged 50 to 60 in good health and CMV-seropositive. CDR3s include the opening cysteine and the closing phenylalanine or tryptophan. Fields, in order: D gene, J gene, V gene, clone size, CDR3 protein, CDR3 DNA. The D gene is left open where the match is weak. Some rows have no size entry. The others give once, few or many, or a class for an expanded clone.

>.|TRBJ2-3|TRBV7-3|.
CASSSTGGGLNTDTQYF
TGTGCCAGCAGTTCCACAGGGGGAGGGCTAAACACAGATACGCAGTATTTT
>TRBD2|TRBJ2-1|TRBV18|.
CASSPPQGLAGGSFGEQFF
TGTGCCAGCTCACCACCGCAGGGACTAGCGGGAGGCTCCTTTGGAGAGCAGTTCTTC
>.|TRBJ1-5|TRBV19|once
CASSIQQGSGQPQHF
TGTGCCAGTAGTATCCAACAGGGTAGTGGGCAGCCCCAGCATTTT
>TRBD2|TRBJ2-2|TRBV9|.
CASSVDAGGSTGELFF
TGTGCCAGCAGCGTAGATGCGGGAGGGTCCACCGGGGAGCTGTTTTTT
>.|TRBJ1-5|TRBV21-1|once
CASSKMGSNQPQHF
TGTGCCAGCAGCAAAATGGGCAGCAATCAGCCCCAGCATTTT
>TRBD1|TRBJ2-7|TRBV2|.
CASTGTGVEQYF
TGTGCCAGCACCGGGACAGGTGTCGAGCAGTACTTC
>.|TRBJ2-7|TRBV7-8|.
CASSVTGTPPYEQYF
TGTGCCAGCAGCGTAACAGGGACCCCACCCTACGAGCAGTACTTC
>.|TRBJ1-1|TRBV2|.
CATQGQANTEAFF
TGTGCCACTCAGGGACAAGCGAACACTGAAGCTTTCTTT
>TRBD2|TRBJ2-3|TRBV2|few
CASSDEWGGVIDTQYF
TGTGCCAGCAGTGACGAGTGGGGGGGAGTGATAGATACGCAGTATTTT
>.|TRBJ2-3|TRBV29-1|.
CSVAPSGTDTQYF
TGCAGCGTGGCACCGTCTGGCACAGATACGCAGTATTTT
>.|TRBJ2-7|TRBV10-3|.
CAISESQVLLHEQYF
TGTGCCATCAGTGAGTCGCAGGTACTTCTCCACGAGCAGTACTTC
>TRBD1|TRBJ1-3|TRBV5-6|.
CASSFRTGGNTIYF
TGTGCCAGCAGCTTCCGGACAGGGGGAAACACCATATATTTT
>.|TRBJ2-2|TRBV29-1|few
CSVGATNTGELFF
TGCAGCGTTGGGGCCACCAACACCGGGGAGCTGTTTTTT
>.|TRBJ1-2|TRBV19|.
CATRLSANYGYTF
TGTGCCACAAGACTCAGCGCTAACTATGGCTACACCTTC